What follows are 7 T cell receptor beta chains derived from one specimen sequenced in a study of blood T cell repertoires in COVID-19. This table comes from immunoSEQ multiplex PCR, and its TCRdb copy is limited to in-frame clones, with some not included. The table lists fewer than 500,000 clones, roughly 90% of them singletons. Sequenced sample: peripheral blood. The receptors shown here come from a young man with COVID-19, enrolled during active disease.

This clone was recorded only once. This chain connects TRBV27 to TRBJ2-7, with a possible D match to TRBD2 (5 bases). The CDR3 is 17 amino acids. CDR1 is MNHEY and CDR2 is SMNVEV in the germline V gene (reference sequence). V shed 2 bases and J shed 0 bases, with 17 bases lying between them. The DNA for the CDR3 is TGTGCCAGCAGTTTAACTGGGAACGGGAAATCCTCCTACGAGCAGTACTTC. Translation gives CASSLTGNGKSSYEQYF.

The chain employs TRBV9 and TRBJ2-1; 11 bases align to TRBD1. This CDR3 region has 14 residues. The junction had 4 bases not matched to a gene; V was cut back by 4 bases and J by 7 bases. Germline V gives CDR1 SGDLS, CDR2 YYNGEE. CDR3 coding DNA: TGTGCCAGCAGCTTGGACAGGGGGCGGAATGAGCAGTTCTTC. Protein sequence: CASSLDRGRNEQFF.

The chain recombines TRBV24-1 with TRBJ1-5; D is possibly TRBD1 (6 bases). The CDR3 contains 17 residues. The ends were cut back, 4 bases at V and 7 bases at J, with 22 bases in the middle. CDR1 and CDR2 (germline): KGHDR, SFDVKD. The CDR3 DNA reads as TGTGCCACCAGTGAGGGTGCGGTGGGGGCATCAGGACAGCCCCAGCATTTT. Translation: CATSEGAVGASGQPQHF.

This chain joins TRBV5-1 and TRBJ2-5, with TRBD2 identical over 8 bases. CDR1 and CDR2 (germline): SGHRS, YFSETQ. V lost 4 bases and J lost 1; bases outside the gene matches: 6. The CDR3 is made up of 15 amino acids. The CDR3 is CASSVMSGGQETQYF. CDR3 DNA: TGCGCCAGCAGCGTGATGAGCGGGGGCCAAGAGACCCAGTACTTC.

The chain employs TRBV25-1 and TRBJ2-2; possible D gene TRBD1, 6 bases. The CDR3 consists of 18 residues. V shed 5 bases and J shed 6 bases, with 25 bases lying between them. Germline CDR1 and CDR2: MGHDK and SYGVNS. CDR3 sequence: CASSPRANHRVDAGELFF. CDR3 DNA: TGTGCCAGCAGTCCAAGGGCGAACCACAGGGTAGACGCCGGGGAGCTGTTTTTT.

The chain employs TRBV30 and TRBJ1-2; D uncertain. Looked up from germline, CDR1 is GTSNPN and CDR2 is SVGIG (reference sequence). Trimming removed 0 bases at V and 8 bases at J, with 16 bases between. The CDR3 contains 14 residues. The CDR3 protein is CAWSVRGSEFGYTF. The CDR3 coding sequence is TGTGCCTGGAGTGTAAGAGGGTCTGAGTTCGGCTACACCTTC.

The V call is TRBV21-1, the J call TRBJ2-7; the table's D gene call, TRBD2, was not cross checked with the DNA. TRBV21-1 is given as a pseudogene. The CDR3 spans 11 residues. CDR3 coding DNA: TGTGCCAGCAGCCCCGGGAACGAGCAGTACTTC. Translating it yields CASSPGNEQYF.